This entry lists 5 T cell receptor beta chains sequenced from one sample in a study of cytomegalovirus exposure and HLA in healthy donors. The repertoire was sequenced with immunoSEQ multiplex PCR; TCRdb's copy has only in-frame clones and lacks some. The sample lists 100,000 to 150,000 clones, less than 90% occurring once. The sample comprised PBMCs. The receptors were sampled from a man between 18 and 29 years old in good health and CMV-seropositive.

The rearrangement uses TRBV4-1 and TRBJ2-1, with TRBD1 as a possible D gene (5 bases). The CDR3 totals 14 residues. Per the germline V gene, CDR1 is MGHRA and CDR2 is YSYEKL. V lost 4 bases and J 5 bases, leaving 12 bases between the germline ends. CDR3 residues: CASSLTWGNNEQFF. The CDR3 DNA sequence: TGCGCCAGCAGCCTAACCTGGGGCAACAATGAGCAGTTCTTC.

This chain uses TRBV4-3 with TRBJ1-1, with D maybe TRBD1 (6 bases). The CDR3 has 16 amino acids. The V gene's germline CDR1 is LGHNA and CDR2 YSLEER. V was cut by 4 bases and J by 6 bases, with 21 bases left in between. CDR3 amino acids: CASSPADRLSMAEAFF. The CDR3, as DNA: TGCGCCAGCAGCCCAGCGGACAGATTATCTATGGCTGAAGCTTTCTTT.

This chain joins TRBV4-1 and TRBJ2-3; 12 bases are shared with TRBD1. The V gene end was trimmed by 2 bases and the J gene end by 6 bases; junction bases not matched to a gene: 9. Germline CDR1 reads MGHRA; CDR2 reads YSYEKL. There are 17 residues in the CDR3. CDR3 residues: CASSQHPGQGASDTQYF. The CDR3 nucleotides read TGCGCCAGCAGCCAACACCCGGGACAGGGGGCTAGCGATACGCAGTATTTT.

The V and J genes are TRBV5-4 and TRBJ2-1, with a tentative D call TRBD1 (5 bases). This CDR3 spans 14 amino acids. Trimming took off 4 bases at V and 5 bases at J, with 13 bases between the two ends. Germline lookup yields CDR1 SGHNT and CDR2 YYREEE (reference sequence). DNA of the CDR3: TGTGCCAGCAGCCGACAGCTTACCAACAATGAGCAGTTCTTC. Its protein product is CASSRQLTNNEQFF. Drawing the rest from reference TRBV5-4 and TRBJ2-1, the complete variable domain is ETGVTQSPTHLIKTRGQQVTLRCSSQSGHNTVSWYQQALGQGPQFIFQYYREEENGRGNFPPRFSGLQFPNYSSELNVNALELDDSALYLCASSRQLTNNEQFFGPGTRLTVL.

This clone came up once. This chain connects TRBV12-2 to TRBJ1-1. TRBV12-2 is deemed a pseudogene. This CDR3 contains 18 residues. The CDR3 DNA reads TGTGCAAGTCGCTTAGCCTCAGATAGAGGTCCTTCGAACACTGAAGCTTTCTTT. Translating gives CASRLASDRGPSNTEAFF.